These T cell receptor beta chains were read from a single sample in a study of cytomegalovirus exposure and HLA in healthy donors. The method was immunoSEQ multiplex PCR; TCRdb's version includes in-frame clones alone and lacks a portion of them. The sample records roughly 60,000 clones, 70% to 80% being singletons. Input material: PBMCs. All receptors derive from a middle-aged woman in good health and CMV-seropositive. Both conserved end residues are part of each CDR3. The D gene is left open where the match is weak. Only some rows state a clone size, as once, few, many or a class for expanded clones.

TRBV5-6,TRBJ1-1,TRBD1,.,TGTGCCAGCAGCAGCGGACAGGGGGCAGAGGCTTTCTTT,CASSSGQGAEAFF
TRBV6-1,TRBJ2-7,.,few,TGTGCCAGCAGGTTCGGACAGTCCTACGAGCAGTACTTC,CASRFGQSYEQYF
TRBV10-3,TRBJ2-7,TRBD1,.,TGTGCCATCAGAATTGACAGGGGAGAGTCCTACGAGCAGTACTTC,CAIRIDRGESYEQYF
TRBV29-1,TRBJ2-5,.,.,TGCAGCGTTGAAGTTGGTTGGGACCAGGGGGAGACCCAGTACTTC,CSVEVGWDQGETQYF
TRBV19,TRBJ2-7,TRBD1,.,TGTGCCAGTAGTCGGGACAGGGGCACCTACGAGCAGTACTTC,CASSRDRGTYEQYF
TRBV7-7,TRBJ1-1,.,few,TGTGCTAGCAGTTTAACAGTGAACACTGAAGCTTTCTTT,CASSLTVNTEAFF
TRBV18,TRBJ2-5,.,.,TGTGCCAGCTCACCGAATAGGGGCTCAGAGACCCAGTACTTC,CASSPNRGSETQYF
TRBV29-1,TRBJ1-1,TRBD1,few,TGCAGCGGACTTCAGGGGGCGAACACTGAAGCTTTCTTT,CSGLQGANTEAFF
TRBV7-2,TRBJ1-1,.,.,TGTGCCAGCAGCTCGTTAGGGGAACGTAGAGCTTTCTTT,CASSSLGERRAFF
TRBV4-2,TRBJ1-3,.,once,TGTGCCAGCAGCCAAGACAGGGGTAACTCTGGAAACACCATATATTTT,CASSQDRGNSGNTIYF
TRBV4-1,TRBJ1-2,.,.,TGCGCCAGCAGGGGGCAGTATGGCTACACCTTC,CASRGQYGYTF
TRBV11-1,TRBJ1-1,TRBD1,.,TGTGCCAGCAGCCAGGGGGCAGTGGCATCGGACACTGAAGCTTTCTTT,CASSQGAVASDTEAFF
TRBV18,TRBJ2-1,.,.,TGTGCCAGCTCACCACTGAGTGACAATGAGCAGTTCTTC,CASSPLSDNEQFF
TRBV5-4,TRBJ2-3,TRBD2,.,TGTGCCAGCAGTCCCCGGGGCGGGGGAAGAAGCACAGATACGCAGTATTTT,CASSPRGGGRSTDTQYF
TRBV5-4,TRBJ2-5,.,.,TGTGCCAGCAGCTTGGAACAGTTTCAAGAGACCCAGTACTTC,CASSLEQFQETQYF
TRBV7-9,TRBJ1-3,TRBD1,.,TGTGCCAGCAGACAACTTCAGGGGGCTGGAAACACCATATATTTT,CASRQLQGAGNTIYF
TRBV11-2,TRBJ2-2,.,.,TGTGCCAGCAGCTCACCAAAACTACACACGAACACCGGGGAGCTGTTTTTT,CASSSPKLHTNTGELFF
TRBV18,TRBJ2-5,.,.,TGTGCCAGCTCACCTGCGGGACGGAAAGAGACCCAGTACTTC,CASSPAGRKETQYF
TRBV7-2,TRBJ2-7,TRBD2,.,TGTGCCAGCAGCTTAGGACGGGGGGGCTCCTACGAGCAGTACTTC,CASSLGRGGSYEQYF
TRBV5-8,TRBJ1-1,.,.,TGTGCCAGCAGCCTGTTAGGGGAGGGAGCTTTCTTT,CASSLLGEGAFF
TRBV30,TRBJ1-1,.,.,TGTGCCTGGACCAAGCCCTCGGACAGCCTCGGTAGAGAAGCTTTCTTT,CAWTKPSDSLGREAFF
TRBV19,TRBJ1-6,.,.,TGTGCCAGTAAGATACCAGATAATTCACCCCTCCACTTT,CASKIPDNSPLHF
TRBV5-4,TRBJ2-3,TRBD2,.,TGTGCCAGCAGCCGGGGACTAGCAGGAGTAGATACGCAGTATTTT,CASSRGLAGVDTQYF
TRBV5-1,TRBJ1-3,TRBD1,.,TGCGCCAGCAGCTTCGGACAGGGGGCGCGAGGAAACACCATATATTTT,CASSFGQGARGNTIYF
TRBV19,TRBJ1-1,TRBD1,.,TGTGCCAGCCGGACAGGGAGCGTTGGAAACACTGAAGCTTTCTTT,CASRTGSVGNTEAFF
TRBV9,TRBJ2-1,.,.,TGTGCCAGCAGCCCAGGGGTGACCTACAATGAGCAGTTCTTC,CASSPGVTYNEQFF
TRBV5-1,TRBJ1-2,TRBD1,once,TGCGCCAGCAGTTCTACTAGACAGGGGAACTATGGCTACACCTTC,CASSSTRQGNYGYTF
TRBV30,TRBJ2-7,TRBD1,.,TGTGCCTGGAGTAAGACAGGGTGGTACGAGCAGTACTTC,CAWSKTGWYEQYF
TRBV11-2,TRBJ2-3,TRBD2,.,TGTGCCAGCAGCTTAGGGTGGAGGCGGGGGGCCGGGGATACGCAGTATTTT,CASSLGWRRGAGDTQYF
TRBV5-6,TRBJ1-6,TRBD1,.,TGTGCCAGCAGCTTGGGGACAGGGTTGGGTTCACCCCTCCACTTT,CASSLGTGLGSPLHF
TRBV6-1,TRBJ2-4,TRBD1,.,TGTGCCAGCAGTGATATGAAAGGGACAGTAGACATTCAGTACTTC,CASSDMKGTVDIQYF
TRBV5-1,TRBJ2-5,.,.,TGCGCCAGCAGCTTGGCCAGGGTCGGAGAGACCCAGTACTTC,CASSLARVGETQYF
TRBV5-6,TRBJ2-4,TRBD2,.,TGTGCCAGCAGCGGCTTACGCGGGGGGGCCAAAAACATTCAGTACTTC,CASSGLRGGAKNIQYF
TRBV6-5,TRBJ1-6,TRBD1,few,TGTGCCAGCAGGGGACAGGGGGTTAATTCACCCCTCCACTTT,CASRGQGVNSPLHF
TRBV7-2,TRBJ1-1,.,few,TGTGCCAGCAGCTTCGGGTTAAACACTGAAGCTTTCTTT,CASSFGLNTEAFF
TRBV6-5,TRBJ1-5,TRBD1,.,TGTGCCAGCAGCTCACACCAGGGGGTAAGGCAGCCCCAGCATTTT,CASSSHQGVRQPQHF
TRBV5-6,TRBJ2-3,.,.,TGTGCCAGCGCGTCACTCCACGGGGGGCCTAGCACAGATACGCAGTATTTT,CASASLHGGPSTDTQYF
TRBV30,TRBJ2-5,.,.,TGTGCCTGGAGTGTTCTTGTGAGCCAAGAGACCCAGTACTTC,CAWSVLVSQETQYF
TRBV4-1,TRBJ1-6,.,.,TGCGCCAGCAGCCGCTCCTCCGAAGGGAGCTCCTATAATTCACCCCTCCACTTT,CASSRSSEGSSYNSPLHF
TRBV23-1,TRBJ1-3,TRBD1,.,TGCGCCAGCAGTCAATCCCCTGTGACAGGGGAAAAGAGCTCTGGAAACACCATATATTTT,CASSQSPVTGEKSSGNTIYF
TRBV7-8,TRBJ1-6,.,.,TGTGCCAGCAGCCCCCTAGGCCAAAATTCACCCCTCCACTTT,CASSPLGQNSPLHF
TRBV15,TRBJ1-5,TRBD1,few,TGTGCCACCAGCAGAGGGGCGGGACAGGGCCAAATTAGTAATCAGCCCCAGCATTTT,CATSRGAGQGQISNQPQHF
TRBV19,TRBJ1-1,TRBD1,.,TGTGCCAGCAAACAGGGGGCAGGTGGAGCTGAAGCTTTCTTT,CASKQGAGGAEAFF
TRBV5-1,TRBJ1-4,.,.,TGCGCCAGCAGCCCTTGGGGGGGGTTTGATAAAAATGAAAAACTGTTTTTT,CASSPWGGFDKNEKLFF
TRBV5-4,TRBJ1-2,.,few,TGTGCCAGCAGCTCCGCCCTGACAGGAGCTAGGCGGGGCTACACCTTC,CASSSALTGARRGYTF
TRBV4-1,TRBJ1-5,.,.,TGCGCCAGCAGCCAAGATCCCCAAGCGCAGCCCCAGCATTTT,CASSQDPQAQPQHF
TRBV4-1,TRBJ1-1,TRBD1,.,TGCGCCAGCAGCCAACAGGGGGGCGACACTGAAGCTTTCTTT,CASSQQGGDTEAFF
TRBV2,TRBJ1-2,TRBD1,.,TGTGCCAGCAGACTAGACAGGGAGGATGGCTACACCTTC,CASRLDREDGYTF
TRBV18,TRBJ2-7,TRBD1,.,TGTGCCAGCTCAACCCGACAGGGTGGCTGGTCCTACGAGCAGTACTTC,CASSTRQGGWSYEQYF
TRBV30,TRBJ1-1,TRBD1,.,TGTGCCTGGATCTTTCCCCCGGGACAGGGAGGCTGGGCTTTCTTT,CAWIFPPGQGGWAFF
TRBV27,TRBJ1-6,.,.,TGTGCCAGCAGTTCCTCTTTTAATTCACCCCTCCACTTT,CASSSSFNSPLHF
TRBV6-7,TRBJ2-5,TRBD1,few,TGTGCCAGCAGTTACTCCAAACAGACAGGGTACCAAGAGACCCAGTACTTC,CASSYSKQTGYQETQYF
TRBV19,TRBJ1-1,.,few,TGTGCCAGTAGAAAGGGGTCGCGGGGCACTGAAGCTTTCTTT,CASRKGSRGTEAFF
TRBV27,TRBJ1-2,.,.,TGTGCCAGCAGTTCCCGTGGACTGAACTATGGCTACACCTTC,CASSSRGLNYGYTF